The 18 T cell receptor beta chains below come from one sample, sequenced in a study of graft-versus-host responses after intestinal transplantation. The authors processed graft tissue to release intraepithelial and lamina propria lymphocytes. The data were produced by immunoSEQ multiplex PCR, yet TCRdb's version contains in-frame clones alone and is incomplete. The sample has more than 13,000 clones, approximately 70% seen once. Sequencing was performed on ileum tissue, taken around 720 days after intestinal transplantation. These receptors were collected from a human patient who received an intestinal transplant, so some T cells may come from the graft donor.

The CDR3 nucleotides are TGTGCCAGCAGCCATTATAAGGGACATCTGAGCAATCAGCCCCAGCATTTT. Translating it yields CASSHYKGHLSNQPQHF. The rearrangement links TRBV27 to TRBJ1-5; tentatively, D is TRBD1 (6 bases). Germline CDR1 MNHEY, CDR2 SMNVEV (reference sequence). The length of the CDR3 is 17 residues. V shed 6 bases and J shed 1 base, with 19 bases lying between them.

The chain is built from TRBV27 and TRBJ1-1; weak D call: TRBD1 (5 bases). This CDR3 is 15 amino acids long. Trimming pared 5 bases from V and 1 base from J, leaving 14 bases between. Germline CDR1 and CDR2: MNHEY and SMNVEV (reference sequence). This chain's CDR3 is CASSPVGGPNTEAFF. The CDR3 DNA is TGTGCCAGCAGTCCTGTGGGGGGTCCGAACACTGAAGCTTTCTTT.

The genes are TRBV25-1 and TRBJ2-7, with 9 bases fitting TRBD1. Germline trimming cut 7 bases from V and 2 bases from J; bases unmatched to any gene: 6. The CDR3 runs to 14 residues. Germline CDR1 and CDR2: MGHDK and SYGVNS. The DNA for the CDR3 is TGTGCCAGCACCGACAGGGACAGGGCCTACGAGCAGTACTTC. Encoded protein: CASTDRDRAYEQYF.

V gene TRBV6-4 combines with J gene TRBJ2-3; D is uncertain. Trimming took 6 bases from V and 2 from J, leaving 12 bases between them. This CDR3 comprises 14 residues. Germline CDR1 MRHNA, CDR2 SNTAGT. The CDR3 DNA sequence: TGTGCCAGCAGGGGCCAGGTATCCACAGATACGCAGTATTTT. The encoded protein is CASRGQVSTDTQYF.

This clone appeared a few times. The chain employs TRBV14 and TRBJ1-4; D not resolved. The germline gives CDR1 SGHDN, CDR2 FVKESK. Deletions cut 1 base from V and 0 bases from J, with 9 bases between. The CDR3 is made up of 16 amino acids. The CDR3 bases are TGTGCCAGCAGCCAAGGGAGGTTTGCAACTAATGAAAAACTGTTTTTT. Its translation: CASSQGRFATNEKLFF. Supplemented by reference TRBV14 and TRBJ1-4, the full variable domain reads EAGVTQFPSHSVIEKGQTVTLRCDPISGHDNLYWYRRVMGKEIKFLLHFVKESKQDESGMPNNRFLAERTGGTYSTLKVQPAELEDSGVYFCASSQGRFATNEKLFFGSGTQLSVL.

The chain links TRBV5-1 to TRBJ1-2, with 8 nucleotides matching TRBD1. CDR3 size: 14 residues. CDR1 is SGHRS and CDR2 is YFSETQ in the germline V gene. V shed 1 base, J shed 2 bases, and the junction held 1 base outside the gene matches. The CDR3 reads CASSLPGGNYGYTF. CDR3 DNA sequence: TGCGCCAGCAGCTTGCCAGGGGGCAACTATGGCTACACCTTC.

Only one count was recorded for this clone. The rearrangement joins TRBV5-6 to TRBJ2-1; no clear D gene. The V end lost 0 bases, the J end lost 6 bases, and 16 bases lay between the germline ends. Germline V gives CDR1 SGHDT, CDR2 YYEEEE. The CDR3 contains 16 residues. As DNA, the CDR3 is TGTGCCAGCAGCTTGGAAATTCTTCCGAGTCCCAATGAGCAGTTCTTC. It translates to CASSLEILPSPNEQFF. Full variable domain (rest looked up from reference TRBV5-6 and TRBJ2-1): DAGVTQSPTHLIKTRGQQVTLRCSPKSGHDTVSWYQQALGQGPQFIFQYYEEEERQRGNFPDRFSGHQFPNYSSELNVNALLLGDSALYLCASSLEILPSPNEQFFGPGTRLTVL.

This clone was detected only a few times. This chain joins TRBV4-3 and TRBJ2-7; D may be TRBD1 (6 bases). Germline loops: CDR1 LGHNA, CDR2 YSLEER. The V end was cut by 0 bases, the J end by 0 bases, with 9 bases between. The CDR3 covers 15 residues. CDR3 bases: TGCGCCAGCAGCCAAGAGTGGACAGACTCCTACGAGCAGTACTTC. This gives the protein CASSQEWTDSYEQYF.

The CDR3 sequence is CAISELLATNNEQFF. The CDR3 nucleotides read TGTGCCATCAGTGAGTTGCTAGCGACCAACAATGAGCAGTTCTTC. The rearrangement uses TRBV10-3 and TRBJ2-1; D is possibly TRBD2 (6 bases). The CDR3 runs 15 residues. Germline CDR1 is ENHRY and CDR2 is SYGVKD. Trimming left V 1 base short and J 5 bases short, with 12 bases between.

In the case of this clone: The sample carries other DNA sequences with the same CDR3. This chain uses TRBV19 with TRBJ1-5; D might be TRBD1 (5 bases). From germline, CDR1 is LNHDA and CDR2 SQIVND (reference sequence). The CDR3 runs to 15 residues. Trimming removed 3 bases from V and 4 bases from J, with 13 bases in between. In nucleotides, the CDR3 is TGTGCCAGTAGTATTTGGGGCTCTTCTAATCAGCCCCAGCATTTT. It translates to CASSIWGSSNQPQHF.

The chain recombines TRBV10-1 with TRBJ2-1; 7 nucleotides match TRBD1. CDR1 and CDR2 (germline): WNHNN, SYGVQD (reference sequence). Trimming cost V 6 bases and J 5 bases; bases outside gene matches: 10. The CDR3 spans 15 residues. In DNA form, the CDR3 reads TGCGCCAGCAGCCCAGGGGCAGGGGGAAACAATGAGCAGTTCTTC. Protein: CASSPGAGGNNEQFF.

In this sample, this clone turned up a few times. The V gene is TRBV6-5, the J gene TRBJ1-2, with D tentatively TRBD1 (6 bases). V was shortened by 6 bases and J by 2 bases, with 16 bases between the two germline ends. Germline CDR1 reads MNHEY; CDR2 reads SVGAGI. The CDR3 is made up of 15 amino acids. As DNA, the CDR3 is TGTGCCAGCAGCCGCCGAGGACAGCTAAACTATGGCTACACCTTC. Translated, it gives CASSRRGQLNYGYTF.

The chain combines TRBV30 with TRBJ1-5, with D perhaps matching TRBD1 (6 bases). CDR3 length: 13 residues. Germline V CDR1 and CDR2: GTSNPN, SVGIG (reference sequence). Trimming took off 4 bases at V and 4 bases at J, with 11 bases between the two ends. The CDR3 spells CAWTTGRNQPQHF. CDR3 bases: TGTGCCTGGACTACAGGGAGAAATCAGCCCCAGCATTTT. The full variable domain, rest sourced from reference TRBV30 and TRBJ1-5, is SQTIHQWPATLVQPVGSPLSLECTVEGTSNPNLYWYRQAAGRGLQLLFYSVGIGQISSEVPQNLSASRPQDRQFILSSKKLLLSDSGFYLCAWTTGRNQPQHFGDGTRLSIL.

This clone appeared a few times. The chain combines TRBV5-1 with TRBJ1-5, with D maybe TRBD1 (5 bases). The CDR3 runs to 19 residues. Germline V gene lookup returns CDR1 SGHRS and CDR2 YFSETQ. V shed 0 bases and J shed 0 bases, with 19 bases lying between them. The CDR3 reads CASSLEMGEHHYSNQPQHF. CDR3 DNA: TGCGCCAGCAGCTTGGAAATGGGGGAGCACCACTATAGCAATCAGCCCCAGCATTTT.

The rearrangement links TRBV7-9 to TRBJ1-2; D gene unclear. The CDR3 totals 16 residues. CDR1 and CDR2 from the germline V gene are SEHNR and FQNEAQ (reference sequence). V was shortened by 1 base and J by 6 bases, with 18 bases between the two germline ends. CDR3 coding DNA: TGTGCCAGCAGCTTAGGTCGGGTCTCGGGGAGCCATGGCTACACCTTC. Translating it yields CASSLGRVSGSHGYTF.

The chain recombines TRBV12-5 with TRBJ2-5, with a tentative D call TRBD1 (6 bases). Judging by the DNA end, TRBJ2-7 fits better; the J call may be wrong. This CDR3 spans 12 amino acids. CDR1 LGHNT and CDR2 FRNRAP come from the germline V gene. For the CDR3, the DNA is TGTGCTAGTGGTGCGCAGGGGTACGAGCAGTACTTC. Protein: CASGAQGYEQYF.

This clone was seen only once. The gene calls are TRBV30 and TRBJ1-2; 7 nucleotides match TRBD1. Per germline, CDR1 GTSNPN and CDR2 SVGIG (reference sequence). V gave up 4 bases and J gave up 8 bases; unmatched junction bases: 7. The CDR3 contains 12 residues. CDR3 protein: CAWTPGQKGYTF. In nucleotides, the CDR3 is TGTGCCTGGACCCCGGGACAGAAGGGCTACACCTTC.

V gene TRBV6-1 combines with J gene TRBJ1-5; possible D gene TRBD1, 5 bases. V was shortened by 2 bases and J by 3 bases, with 14 bases between the two germline ends. CDR1 and CDR2 from the germline V gene are MNHNS and SASEGT. The CDR3 contains 16 residues. CDR3 sequence (DNA): TGTGCCAGCAGTGAAAAGGGAGGGGAAACCAATCAGCCCCAGCATTTT. Translated, it gives CASSEKGGETNQPQHF.